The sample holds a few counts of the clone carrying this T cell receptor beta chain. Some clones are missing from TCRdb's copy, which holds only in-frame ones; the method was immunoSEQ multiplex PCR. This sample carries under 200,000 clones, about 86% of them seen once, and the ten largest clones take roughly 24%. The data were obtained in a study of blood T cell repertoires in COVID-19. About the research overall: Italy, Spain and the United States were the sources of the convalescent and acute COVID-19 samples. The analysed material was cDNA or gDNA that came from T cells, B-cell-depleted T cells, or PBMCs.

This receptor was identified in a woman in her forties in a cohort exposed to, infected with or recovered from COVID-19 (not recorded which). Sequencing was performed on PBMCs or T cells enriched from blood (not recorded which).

The CDR3 protein is CASSLGQGANRDTQYF. Here the CDR3 DNA reads TGTGCCAGCAGCTTGGGACAGGGGGCGAATAGAGATACGCAGTATTTT. The gene calls are TRBV7-8 and TRBJ2-3; 12 nucleotides match TRBD1. J was trimmed by 5 bases and V by 3 bases; bases with no gene match: 6. The CDR3 has 16 amino acids. CDR1 and CDR2 from the germline V gene are SGHVS and FQNEAQ.